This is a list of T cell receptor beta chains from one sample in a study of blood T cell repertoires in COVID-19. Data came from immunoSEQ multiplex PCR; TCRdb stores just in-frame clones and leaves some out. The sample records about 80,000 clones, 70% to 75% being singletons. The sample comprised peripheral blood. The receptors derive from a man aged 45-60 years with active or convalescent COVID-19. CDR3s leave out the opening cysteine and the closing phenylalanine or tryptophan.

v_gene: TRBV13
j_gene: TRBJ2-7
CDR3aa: ASRWQGATYEQY

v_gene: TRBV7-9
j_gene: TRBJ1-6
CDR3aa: ASSQDRGPLH

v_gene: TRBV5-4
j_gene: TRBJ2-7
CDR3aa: ASSYSGLGNEQY

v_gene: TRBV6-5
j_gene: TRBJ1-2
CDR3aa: ASSYQDNGNYGYT

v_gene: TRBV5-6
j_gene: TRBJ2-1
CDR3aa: ASSWTTGVYNEQF

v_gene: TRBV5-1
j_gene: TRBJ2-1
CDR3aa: ASSLGETGYNEQF

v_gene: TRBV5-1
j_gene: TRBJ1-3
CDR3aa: ASSPRTDAPGNTIY

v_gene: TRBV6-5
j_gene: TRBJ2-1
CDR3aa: ASSPDPRENEQF

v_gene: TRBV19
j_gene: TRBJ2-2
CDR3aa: ASSLQGASTGELF

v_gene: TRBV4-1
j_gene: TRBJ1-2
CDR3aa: ASSQERAGNGYT

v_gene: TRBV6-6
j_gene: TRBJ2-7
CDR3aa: ASSQDRPTISTVYEQY

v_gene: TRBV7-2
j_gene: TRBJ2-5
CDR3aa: ASSPGQRQETQY

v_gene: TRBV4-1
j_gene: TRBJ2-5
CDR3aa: ASSQTSKLYYQETQY

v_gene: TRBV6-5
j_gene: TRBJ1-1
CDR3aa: ASSYSWGDTEAF

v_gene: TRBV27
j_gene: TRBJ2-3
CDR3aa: ATLRQGAREDTQY

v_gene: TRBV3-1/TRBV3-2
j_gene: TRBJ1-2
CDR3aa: ASSQERDRGGYT

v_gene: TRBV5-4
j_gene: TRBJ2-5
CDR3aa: ASSLGGLGQETQY

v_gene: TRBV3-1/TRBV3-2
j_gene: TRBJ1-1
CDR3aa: ASSQIRGNTEAF

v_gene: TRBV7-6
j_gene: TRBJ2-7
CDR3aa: ASSLGTGGTYEQY

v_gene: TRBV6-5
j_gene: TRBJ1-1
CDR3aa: ASRVQGDTEAF

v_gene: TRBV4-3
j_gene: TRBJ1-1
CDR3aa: ASSQSWGAGGSRNTEAF

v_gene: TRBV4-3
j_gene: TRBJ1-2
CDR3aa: ASSLGTGKAYGYT

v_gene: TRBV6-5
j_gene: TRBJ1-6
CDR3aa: ASSFGTGSTTSPLH

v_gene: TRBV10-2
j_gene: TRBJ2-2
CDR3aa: ASIYSGELF

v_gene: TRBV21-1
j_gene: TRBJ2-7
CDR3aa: ASSNRGLTYEQY

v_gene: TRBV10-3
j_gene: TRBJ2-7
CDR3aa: AISDMGQDEQY

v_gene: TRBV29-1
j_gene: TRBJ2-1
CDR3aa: SVVEQAYNEQF

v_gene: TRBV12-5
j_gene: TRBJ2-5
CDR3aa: ASAQLARQGTETQY

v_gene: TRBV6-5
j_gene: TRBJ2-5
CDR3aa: ASNPSGGEETQY

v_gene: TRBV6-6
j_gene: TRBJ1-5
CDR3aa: ASSRQGEGNQPQH

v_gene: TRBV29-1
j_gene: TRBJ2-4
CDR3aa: SVALQDIQY

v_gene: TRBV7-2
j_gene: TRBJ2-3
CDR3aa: ASSFPAGAPDTQY